What follows are 15 T cell receptor beta chains derived from one specimen sequenced in a study of regulatory T cells in long-lasting Graves disease. HTBI primers from iRepertoire and Arm-PCR of CDR3 regions yielded the TCR beta libraries. TCRdb itself ran the multiplex PCR reads through MiXCR, one entry per CDR3 protein. This table has some 370,000 distinct CDR3 sequences, around 20% appearing once. As for time point: persistent/refractory GD, antithyroid drugs over 5 years with positive TRAb. Researchers made the TCR library from RNA that was extracted from PBMCs. The material was peripheral blood mononuclear cells (PBMCs), obtained when the disease was refractory, from a patient treated with antithyroid drugs. These TCRs come from a female donor with Graves disease.

V and J are TRBV19 and TRBJ1-2; TRBD1 matches at 7 bases. With 1 base clipped from V and 8 bases from J, the junction kept 7 bases outside the gene matches. The CDR3 totals 14 residues. Germline assignment: CDR1 LNHDA and CDR2 SQIVND (reference sequence). The CDR3: CASSIGTGENGYTF. CDR3 sequence (DNA): TGTGCCAGTAGTATAGGTACAGGGGAGAACGGCTACACCTTC.

The V call is TRBV12-3 or TRBV12-4, the J call TRBJ2-1; 7 bases line up with TRBD2. CDR3 length: 17 residues. V dropped 4 bases and J dropped 4; count of bases not matched to a gene: 13. The CDR3 DNA sequence: TGTGCCAGCAGTTCCACTTTGAGGAGCGGGAATTACAATGAGCAGTTCTTC. The encoded protein is CASSSTLRSGNYNEQFF.

Ten or more counts support this clonotype. Germline is not matched at one junction end, which may reflect a read error. The genes are TRBV30 and TRBJ2-5, with TRBD1 identical over 10 bases. Germline V CDR1 and CDR2: GTSNPN, SVGIG (reference sequence). The CDR3 totals 8 residues. CDR3: CAVTGGNF. The CDR3 nucleotides are TGTGCCGTGACAGGGGGCAACTTC.

V is TRBV20-1 and J is TRBJ2-7, with D perhaps TRBD1 (5 bases). CDR3 size: 14 residues. V was clipped by 0 bases and J by 1 base, with 10 bases between them. Germline V gives CDR1 DFQATT, CDR2 SNEGSKA (reference sequence). The CDR3 bases are TGCAGTGCTAGAGACAGGGTGCAGTCCTACGAGCAGTACTTC. Translated: CSARDRVQSYEQYF.

The chain uses TRBV20-1 and TRBJ2-2; 8 bases fit TRBD1. The CDR3 consists of 16 residues. Trimming took 0 bases from V and 4 from J; bases not matched to a gene: 7. Germline CDR1 and CDR2: DFQATT and SNEGSKA (reference sequence). CDR3 DNA: TGCAGTGCTAGAGATCTTCAGGGGGCGGCCACCGGGGAGCTGTTTTTT. It encodes CSARDLQGAATGELFF.

This sequence joins TRBV18 and TRBJ2-7; 11 bases match TRBD1. The length of the CDR3 is 15 residues. Germline V lookup: CDR1 KGHSH, CDR2 LQKENI. The ends lost 4 bases at V and 7 bases at J; junction bases unmatched: 9. The CDR3 DNA reads TGTGCCAGCTCACTAGGACAGGGGGCCTTCGAGGAGCAGTACTTC. Amino acid sequence: CASSLGQGAFEEQYF.

This clonotype has only a few counts. The V call is TRBV14, the J call TRBJ2-7; a weak D match, TRBD1 (5 bases). The CDR3 has 15 amino acids. CDR1 SGHDN and CDR2 FVKESK come from the germline V gene. V shed 2 bases and J shed 2 bases, with 13 bases lying between them. CDR3 protein: CASSQTDRDPYEQYF. The CDR3 bases are TGTGCCAGCAGCCAAACCGACAGAGACCCCTACGAGCAGTACTTC.

This clonotype appeared a few times. This chain connects TRBV7-9 to TRBJ2-7; no clear D gene. This CDR3 is 14 amino acids long. The germline V gene encodes CDR1 SEHNR and CDR2 FQNEAQ (reference sequence). V lost 1 base and J 2 bases, leaving 9 bases between the germline ends. CDR3: CASSLEERTYEQYF. DNA for the CDR3: TGTGCCAGCAGCTTAGAGGAGAGAACCTACGAGCAGTACTTC.

This clonotype was seen a handful of times. This chain uses TRBV18 with TRBJ2-7, with D perhaps matching TRBD1 or TRBD2 (5 bases each). V lost 3 bases to trimming and J lost 1 base, with 16 bases between them. Germline values: CDR1 KGHSH, CDR2 LQKENI. The CDR3 length is 16 residues. CDR3 coding DNA: TGTGCCAGCTCACCCCCGAACCGGGACGGATCCTACGAGCAGTACTTC. Its protein product is CASSPPNRDGSYEQYF.

This clonotype was detected a few times. The gene calls are TRBV7-2 and TRBJ2-4; a weak D match, TRBD2 (6 bases). CDR1 and CDR2 (germline): SGHTA, FQGNSA. CDR3 length: 16 amino acids. V lost 5 bases to trimming and J lost 0 bases, with 14 bases between them. The CDR3 protein is CASSPRSGVAKNIQYF. CDR3 nucleotides: TGTGCCAGCAGCCCCCGTTCGGGGGTAGCCAAAAACATTCAGTACTTC.

The rearrangement links TRBV7-2 to TRBJ2-7, with 9 bases identical to TRBD2. Germline lookup yields CDR1 SGHTA and CDR2 FQGNSA. V trimming: 2 bases; J trimming: 2 bases; junction bases outside the gene matches: 4. The CDR3 length is 15 residues. CDR3 residues: CASSLKAGGPYEQYF. The CDR3 DNA reads as TGTGCCAGCAGCTTAAAGGCGGGGGGGCCCTACGAGCAGTACTTC.

In its sample, this clonotype was seen many times. CDR3 sequence: CASSAGTGELFF. The DNA of the CDR3 is TGTGCCAGCAGTGCTGGAACCGGGGAGCTGTTTTTT. The gene calls are TRBV7-9 and TRBJ2-2; D gene ambiguous. The CDR3 has 12 residues. V was shortened by 6 bases and J by 5 bases, with 7 bases between the two germline ends. Germline V lookup: CDR1 SEHNR, CDR2 FQNEAQ (reference sequence).

The CDR3 loop reads CASRFGLAGNYEQYF. The CDR3 DNA reads TGTGCCAGCAGATTCGGACTAGCGGGAAACTACGAGCAGTACTTC. V gene TRBV2 combines with J gene TRBJ2-7, with 12 bases matching TRBD2. In germline, CDR1 is SNHLY, CDR2 FYNNEI. This CDR3 is 15 amino acids long. V was clipped by 6 bases and J by 3 bases; unmatched bases: 6.

The CDR3 reads CASSQEAGLGETQYF. The CDR3 DNA reads TGCGCCAGCAGCCAAGAGGCGGGGTTGGGAGAGACCCAGTACTTC. The rearrangement joins TRBV4-3 to TRBJ2-5, with TRBD2 as a possible D gene (6 bases). The V end was cut by 0 bases, the J end by 4 bases, with 12 bases between. Germline V CDR1 and CDR2: LGHNA, YSLEER. The CDR3 is 15 amino acids.

This clonotype came up many times. J is TRBJ1-1 and V is TRBV12-3 or TRBV12-4; perhaps TRBD1 as D (5 bases). The CDR3 length is 15 residues. V gave up 3 bases and J gave up 2 bases, with 13 bases separating them. The CDR3 loop is CASSFRRDRNTEAFF. The CDR3 DNA is TGTGCCAGCAGTTTTCGCCGGGACCGAAACACTGAAGCTTTCTTT.